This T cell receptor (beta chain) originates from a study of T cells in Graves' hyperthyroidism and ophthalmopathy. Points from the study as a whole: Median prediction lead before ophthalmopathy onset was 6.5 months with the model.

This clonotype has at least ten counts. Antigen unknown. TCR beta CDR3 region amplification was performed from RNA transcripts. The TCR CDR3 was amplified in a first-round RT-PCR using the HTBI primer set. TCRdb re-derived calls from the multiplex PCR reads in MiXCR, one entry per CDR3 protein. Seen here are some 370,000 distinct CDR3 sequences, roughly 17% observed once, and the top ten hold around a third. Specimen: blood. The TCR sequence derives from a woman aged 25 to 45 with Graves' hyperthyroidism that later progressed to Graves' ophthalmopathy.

DNA for the CDR3: TGTGCCAGCAGTGAAGCAGGAGGACAGGGTTTTAATTCACCCCTCCACTTT. This codes for CASSEAGGQGFNSPLHF. V gene TRBV2 combines with J gene TRBJ1-6, with TRBD1 identical over 8 bases. Germline loops: CDR1 SNHLY, CDR2 FYNNEI. The CDR3 length is 17 residues. Unmatched junction bases numbered 7, after V lost 0 bases and J lost 6 bases.